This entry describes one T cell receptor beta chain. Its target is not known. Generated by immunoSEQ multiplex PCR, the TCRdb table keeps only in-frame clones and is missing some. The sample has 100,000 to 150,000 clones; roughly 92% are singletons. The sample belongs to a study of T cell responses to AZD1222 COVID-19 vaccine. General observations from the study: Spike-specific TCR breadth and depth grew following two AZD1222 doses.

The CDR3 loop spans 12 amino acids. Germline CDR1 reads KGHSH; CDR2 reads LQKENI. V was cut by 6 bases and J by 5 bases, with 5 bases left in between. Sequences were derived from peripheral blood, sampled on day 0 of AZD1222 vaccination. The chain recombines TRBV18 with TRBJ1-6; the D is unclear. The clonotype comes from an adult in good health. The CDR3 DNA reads TGTGCCAGCTCCCCCGATAATTCACCCCTCCACTTT. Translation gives CASSPDNSPLHF.